The clone carrying this TCR beta chain was seen many times. These data originate in a study of neurological immune-mediated disorders. As for time point: longitudinal time-point 3. Trimming removed 6 bases from V and 1 base from J; junction bases left unmatched: 5. There are 16 residues in the CDR3. Germline CDR1 and CDR2: KGHDR and SFDVKD. The authors made cDNA by 5'RACE with 10-nucleotide random UMIs. TCRdb re-called the 5' RACE reads through MiXCR, storing one row per CDR3 protein. The sample contains about 84,000 distinct CDR3 sequences, 3.5% to 5.5% of which appear only once. The sequenced material came from PBMCs. The clonotype originates from a woman aged 60-75 years with multiple sclerosis. The gene calls are TRBV24-1 and TRBJ2-5; TRBD2 matches at 12 bases. The CDR3 DNA follows: TGTGCCACCAGTTCACGGACTAGCGGGATCCAAGAGACCCAGTACTTC. It is translated as CATSSRTSGIQETQYF.